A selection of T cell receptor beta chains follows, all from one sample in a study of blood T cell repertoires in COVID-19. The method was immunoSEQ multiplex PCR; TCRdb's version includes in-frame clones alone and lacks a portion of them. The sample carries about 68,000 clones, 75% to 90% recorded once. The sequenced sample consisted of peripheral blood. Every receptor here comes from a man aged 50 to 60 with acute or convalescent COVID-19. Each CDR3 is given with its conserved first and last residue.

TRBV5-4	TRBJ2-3	CASSLYRGPTDTQYF
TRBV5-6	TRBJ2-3	CASTQAGGPIAQYF
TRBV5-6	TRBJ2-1	CASSLISSYNEQFF
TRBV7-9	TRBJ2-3	CASSLRASGISTDTQYF
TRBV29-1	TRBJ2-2	CSVVFGREGTGELFF
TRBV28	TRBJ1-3	CASSLLHRGAGNTIYF
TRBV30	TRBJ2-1	CAWSVFIIGGREDYNEQFF
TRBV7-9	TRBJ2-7	CASSKLASPYEQYF
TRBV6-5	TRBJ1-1	CASSPQGRTEAFF
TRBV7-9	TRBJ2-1	CASSREGQRTFF
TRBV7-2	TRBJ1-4	CASSSQGQGVNEKLFF
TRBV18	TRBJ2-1	CASSPPGGANLWNEQFF
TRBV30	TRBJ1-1	CAWKPGQGAWNTEAFF
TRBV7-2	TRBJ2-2	CASSLWGRGTGELFF
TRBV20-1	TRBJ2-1	CSASRLAHHNEQFF
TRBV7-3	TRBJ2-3	CASSFGRGTDTQYF
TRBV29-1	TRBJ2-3	CSVQGAGGPDTQYF
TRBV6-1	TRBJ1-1	CASSEYRGNTEAFF
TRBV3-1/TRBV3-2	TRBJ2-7	CASSQYAGDNEQYF
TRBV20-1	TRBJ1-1	CSAMSRVSAFF
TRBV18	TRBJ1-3	CASSPSGSAPSGNTIYF
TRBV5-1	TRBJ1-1	CASTPGTGGLNTEAFF